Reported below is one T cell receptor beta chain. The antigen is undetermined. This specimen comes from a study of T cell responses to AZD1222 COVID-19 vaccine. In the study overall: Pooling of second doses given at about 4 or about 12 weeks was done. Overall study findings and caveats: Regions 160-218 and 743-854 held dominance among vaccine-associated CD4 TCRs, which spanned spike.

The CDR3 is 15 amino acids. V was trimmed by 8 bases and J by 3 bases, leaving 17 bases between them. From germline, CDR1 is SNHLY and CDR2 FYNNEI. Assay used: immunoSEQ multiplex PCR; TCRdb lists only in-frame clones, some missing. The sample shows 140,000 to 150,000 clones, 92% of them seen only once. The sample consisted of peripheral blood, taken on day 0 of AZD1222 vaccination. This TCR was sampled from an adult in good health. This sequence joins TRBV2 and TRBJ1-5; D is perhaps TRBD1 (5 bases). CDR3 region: CASSIWARANQPQHF. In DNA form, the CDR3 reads TGTGCCAGCTCAATCTGGGCCAGGGCCAATCAGCCCCAGCATTTT.